This T cell receptor (beta chain) was sequenced in a study of T cell repertoires in cytomegalovirus infection. Background on the study: Both CMV infection and a matching HLA type were indicated by public TCR beta signatures.

TCRdb fed the reads into MiXCR, producing one record per CDR3 protein. The sample has some 150,000 distinct CDR3 sequences; 30% to 40% are singletons. The CDR3 consists of 13 residues. The V and J ends lost 7 bases and 4 bases respectively, with 13 bases between them. Germline loops: CDR1 MNHEY, CDR2 SMNVEV (reference sequence). Overall study findings and caveats: There were HLA-C-restricted CMV-specific TCR beta clonotypes dominating the ex vivo response. Summed frequency of shared TCR beta families picked out CMV carriers who also had the relevant HLA.

With regard to this clonotype: What it binds is unknown.

The input for sequencing was CD8+ T cells from cultured PBMCs, taken from culture after CMV antigen stimulation. This clonotype was obtained from a human donor in good health (CMV status not recorded). Some clones in this sample may be carry-over from other donors' samples. This chain connects TRBV27 to TRBJ1-1; maybe TRBD1 (6 bases). The DNA of the CDR3 is TGTGCCAGCAAGATAGGGGGGCGCACTGAAGCTTTCTTT. It yields the protein CASKIGGRTEAFF.